This TCR beta chain emerged from a study of shared clonotypes between healthy human individuals. Study-wide results and caveats: Estimated richness was generally greater in naive than memory subsets.

As regards this clone: Its matching antigen is unknown.

Running of the assay took place at deep level. Replicate PCRs for sorted subsets used about 200 ng DNA; this equaled 25,000 to 35,000 T cell genomes. TCRdb keeps only in-frame clones here, not all; method: immunoSEQ multiplex PCR. The sample yields roughly 300,000 clones, 73% seen once. Per germline, CDR1 MGHDK and CDR2 SYGVNS. CDR3 length equals 15 residues. The V gene lost 6 bases and the J gene lost 1 base, with 16 bases spanning the gap. The V and J genes are TRBV25-1 and TRBJ2-7, with D perhaps TRBD1 or TRBD2 (6 bases each). The clonotype originates from a man aged 30 to 39 in good health. Sample: memory CD4+ T cells sorted from blood. Subset meaning: CD45RA-negative fraction. CDR3 sequence reads: CASSGTRGLSYEQYF. CDR3 in DNA: TGTGCCAGCAGCGGTACCAGGGGACTTTCCTACGAGCAGTACTTC.